This passage covers 22 T cell receptor beta chains from one sample sequenced in a study of T cell repertoires in cytomegalovirus infection. Their antigens are not known. TCRdb used MiXCR to reprocess the reads, holding one entry per CDR3 protein. The table includes 75,000 to 100,000 distinct CDR3 sequences, 40% to 50% detected once. Sequenced material: CD8+ T cells from cultured PBMCs, taken from culture after CMV antigen stimulation. Source of these receptors: a human donor in good health (CMV status not recorded). Some clones in this sample may be carry-over from other donors' samples.

The V call is TRBV28, the J call TRBJ2-7, with 11 positions matching TRBD2. Trimming at V came to 6 bases and at J to 2 bases, leaving 6 bases not matched to a gene. Germline-derived CDR1 and CDR2 are MDHEN and SYDVKM. This CDR3 contains 15 residues. The CDR3 sequence is CASRGTSGETYEQYF. CDR3 in DNA: TGTGCCAGCAGGGGGACTAGCGGAGAAACCTACGAGCAGTACTTC.

The chain has TRBV27 and TRBJ2-5; D might be TRBD1 or TRBD2, each matching 5 bases. Germline V lookup: CDR1 MNHEY, CDR2 SMNVEV (reference sequence). This CDR3 has 17 residues. The V end was cut by 5 bases, the J end by 1 base, with 20 bases between. This CDR3 reads CASSPIGTLRGQETQYF. The CDR3 DNA is TGTGCCAGCAGTCCGATCGGGACCCTTCGTGGCCAAGAGACCCAGTACTTC.

The V and J genes are TRBV7-8 and TRBJ2-3, with TRBD2 matching 14 bases. Trimming at V came to 3 bases and at J to 5 bases, leaving 1 base not matched to a gene. This CDR3 has 15 amino acids. Per the germline V gene, CDR1 is SGHVS and CDR2 is FQNEAQ. DNA for the CDR3: TGTGCCAGCAGCTTGGGACTAGCGGGAGAAGATACGCAGTATTTT. It specifies CASSLGLAGEDTQYF.

The rearrangement uses TRBV9 and TRBJ2-2; D is uncertain. CDR3 length: 14 amino acids. Germline V gene data show CDR1 as SGDLS and CDR2 as YYNGEE. Trimming cost V 1 base and J 1 base, with 5 bases left between them. The CDR3 sequence: CASSVRQNTGELFF. CDR3 sequence (DNA): TGTGCCAGCAGCGTACGACAGAACACCGGGGAGCTGTTTTTT.

This chain links TRBV7-9 with TRBJ1-5; weak D call: TRBD1 (5 bases). The V gene lost 3 bases and the J gene lost 5 bases, with 11 bases spanning the gap. Germline V lookup: CDR1 SEHNR, CDR2 FQNEAQ (reference sequence). CDR3 length: 14 residues. CDR3 nucleotides: TGTGCCAGCAGCTTCCAGGGTTGGGATCAGCCCCAGCATTTT. Its translation is CASSFQGWDQPQHF.

CDR3 residues: CSGGGLAGGVTGELFF. CDR3 coding DNA: TGCAGCGGGGGGGGTCTAGCGGGAGGAGTCACCGGGGAGCTGTTTTTT. The V and J genes are TRBV29-1 and TRBJ2-2, with 11 bases that match TRBD2. Germline trimming cut 7 bases from V and 4 bases from J; bases unmatched to any gene: 11. The germline CDR1 and CDR2 sequences are SQVTM and ANQGSEA. The CDR3 sequence is 16 residues long.

This chain uses TRBV19 with TRBJ1-3, with unresolved D. This CDR3 region has 14 residues. Germline CDR1 LNHDA, CDR2 SQIVND (reference sequence). With 4 bases removed from V and 0 bases from J, the gap between germline ends came to 7 bases. The CDR3 sequence: CASSTDISGNTIYF. CDR3 DNA sequence: TGTGCCAGTAGTACTGACATCTCTGGAAACACCATATATTTT.

This clonotype appeared a few times. The V and J genes are TRBV6-1 and TRBJ1-4, with a tentative D call TRBD1 (5 bases). CDR1 is MNHNS and CDR2 is SASEGT in the germline V gene. V dropped 2 bases and J dropped 6 bases, with 13 bases sitting between them. This CDR3 region has 15 residues. DNA of the CDR3: TGTGCCAGCAGTGAATATAGGGGATTGGATGAAAAACTGTTTTTT. Translation gives CASSEYRGLDEKLFF.

The chain uses TRBV2 and TRBJ2-3; TRBD1 agrees at 7 bases. The junction had 14 bases not matched to a gene; V was cut back by 8 bases and J by 0 bases. This CDR3 is built from 17 residues. The germline V gene has CDR1 SNHLY and CDR2 FYNNEI. CDR3 in amino acids: CASARSGLGQSTDTQYF. For the CDR3, the DNA is TGTGCCAGCGCGAGGAGCGGCCTGGGACAGAGCACAGATACGCAGTATTTT.

This chain links TRBV7-2 with TRBJ2-7, with 8 bases fitting TRBD2. V lost 3 bases, J lost 7 bases, and 11 bases stayed unmatched. This CDR3 region has 15 residues. Germline V gene sequence: CDR1 SGHTA, CDR2 FQGNSA. CDR3 region: CASSFGSGRVKEQYF. CDR3 sequence (DNA): TGTGCCAGCAGCTTCGGGAGCGGGAGAGTAAAAGAGCAGTACTTC.

The table lists this clonotype with a few counts. This sequence joins TRBV19 and TRBJ2-7; 11 nucleotides line up with TRBD1. The CDR3 extends over 16 amino acids. The trim removed 3 bases at V and 4 bases at J, leaving 8 bases unmatched. Germline values: CDR1 LNHDA, CDR2 SQIVND (reference sequence). The CDR3 nucleotides are TGTGCCAGTAGTATTTCGGGACAGGGGGTGACGTACGAGCAGTACTTC. Protein product: CASSISGQGVTYEQYF. Together with reference TRBV19 and TRBJ2-7, the CDR3 gives the full variable domain: DGGITQSPKYLFRKEGQNVTLSCEQNLNHDAMYWYRQDPGQGLRLIYYSQIVNDFQKGDIAEGYSVSREKKESFPLTVTSAQKNPTAFYLCASSISGQGVTYEQYFGPGTRLTVT.

This clonotype was observed a handful of times. This chain uses TRBV7-8 with TRBJ2-5; D possibly corresponds to TRBD1 (6 bases). Between the trimmed V and J ends, which lost 6 bases and 4 bases, there was a span of 15 bases. This CDR3 is 14 amino acids long. Germline CDR1 SGHVS, CDR2 FQNEAQ. The CDR3 sequence is CASRLNRVGETQYF. CDR3 in DNA: TGTGCCAGCAGGCTGAACAGGGTGGGAGAGACCCAGTACTTC. The entire variable domain, with the rest obtained from reference TRBV7-8 and TRBJ2-5, is as follows: GAGVSQSPRYKVAKRGQDVALRCDPISGHVSLFWYQQALGQGPEFLTYFQNEAQLDKSGLPSDRFFAERPEGSVSTLKIQRTQQEDSAVYLCASRLNRVGETQYFGPGTRLLVL.

This clonotype has just a few counts. This rearrangement joins TRBV7-9 to TRBJ1-1; a weak D match, TRBD1 (5 bases). Germline values: CDR1 SEHNR, CDR2 FQNEAQ (reference sequence). V lost 1 base, J lost 10 bases, and 13 bases lay in between. CDR3 length: 13 residues. The CDR3 bases are TGTGCCAGCAGCTTAGGATTGCAGGGAGGAGCTTTCTTT. This encodes CASSLGLQGGAFF.

V gene TRBV14 combines with J gene TRBJ2-3; 8 positions agree with TRBD1. The germline CDR1 and CDR2 sequences are SGHDN and FVKESK. J gave up 0 bases and V 4 bases, and 15 bases lay outside the gene matches. The CDR3 is 19 amino acids. The CDR3 DNA reads as TGTGCCAGCAGCCTCCGCTGGGAAACCGGGACAGGCAGCACAGATACGCAGTATTTT. It encodes CASSLRWETGTGSTDTQYF.

This clonotype was seen a few times. This sequence joins TRBV5-6 and TRBJ1-2; the match to TRBD1 covers 8 bases. The CDR3 runs 18 residues. CDR1 and CDR2 (germline): SGHDT, YYEEEE. Losses at the gene ends were 2 bases for V and 0 bases for J; bases not matched to a gene: 12. Here the CDR3 reads CASSFGRGRTIANYGYTF. The CDR3 coding sequence is TGTGCCAGCAGCTTTGGCAGGGGGCGAACCATCGCTAACTATGGCTACACCTTC.

The chain couples TRBV7-2 to TRBJ2-1, with 8 bases fitting TRBD2. The V gene end was trimmed by 3 bases and the J gene end by 4 bases; junction bases not matched to a gene: 5. The CDR3 loop spans 15 amino acids. The V gene's germline CDR1 is SGHTA and CDR2 FQGNSA. The CDR3 here is CASSFQRELYNEQFF. Written as DNA, the CDR3 is TGTGCCAGCAGCTTCCAGCGGGAGCTTTACAATGAGCAGTTCTTC.

The chain has TRBV7-2 and TRBJ2-7; possibly TRBD1 for D (5 bases). There are 14 residues in the CDR3. In germline, CDR1 is SGHTA, CDR2 FQGNSA. Trimming shortened V by 6 bases and J by 3 bases, and 15 bases separated the two germline ends. The CDR3 reads CASRPRQKFYEQYF. CDR3 DNA sequence: TGTGCCAGCAGACCTCGACAGAAGTTCTACGAGCAGTACTTC.

J is TRBJ2-3 and V is TRBV5-4, with D perhaps TRBD2 (6 bases). Trimming took 3 bases from V and 6 from J, leaving 17 bases between them. Germline V CDR1 and CDR2: SGHNT, YYREEE (reference sequence). The CDR3 is 15 residues long. The chain's CDR3 is CASSSLDSGGDTQYF. In nucleotides, the CDR3 is TGTGCCAGCAGCTCTCTGGACTCCGGAGGGGATACGCAGTATTTT.

This clonotype has more than one count but fewer than ten. The V gene is TRBV7-8, the J gene TRBJ1-1; no firm D call. This CDR3 has 16 residues. Per the germline V gene, CDR1 is SGHVS and CDR2 is FQNEAQ. V was cut by 2 bases and J by 1 base, with 14 bases left in between. CDR3 sequence (DNA): TGTGCCAGCAGCTTATACGTGTCGGCAGGGAACACTGAAGCTTTCTTT. Its translation is CASSLYVSAGNTEAFF.

V gene TRBV7-9 combines with J gene TRBJ2-7; no firm D call. V was trimmed by 4 bases and J by 6 bases, leaving 13 bases between them. The germline gives CDR1 SEHNR, CDR2 FQNEAQ (reference sequence). This CDR3 spans 13 amino acids. The CDR3 DNA reads as TGTGCCAGCAGCTCTAACAGTGCACTCGAGCAGTACTTC. It yields the protein CASSSNSALEQYF.

CDR3 bases: TGCAGTGCTAGAGAGACCGGGACTAGCGGGAGGGCCCCCCAAAAGTTCTTC. Residues: CSARETGTSGRAPQKFF. The genes are TRBV20-1 and TRBJ2-1; 16 bases line up with TRBD2. Germline V gene lookup returns CDR1 DFQATT and CDR2 SNEGSKA (reference sequence). The CDR3 length is 17 residues. J was trimmed by 14 bases and V by 0 bases; bases with no gene match: 13.

The gene calls are TRBV19 and TRBJ1-1, with 8 bases identical to TRBD1. With V trimmed by 3 bases and J by 1 base, 10 bases remained unmatched. Germline CDR1 reads LNHDA; CDR2 reads SQIVND (reference sequence). The CDR3 runs 17 residues. The chain's CDR3 is CASSIPWTGWKNTEAFF. CDR3 nucleotides: TGTGCCAGTAGTATTCCCTGGACAGGGTGGAAGAACACTGAAGCTTTCTTT.